This record concerns one T cell receptor (beta chain) sequence. Its antigen is still unknown. Because the CDR3's place on the DNA is in doubt, the DNA is left out and the CDR3 is given as listed by TCRdb. Ends included, the CDR3 has 11 residues. The germline CDR1 and CDR2 sequences are LNHDA and SQIVND (reference sequence). The data were obtained in a study of Ad26.COV2.S vaccination and SARS-CoV-2 variants. Across the study: Donor was in the COV1001 Ad26.COV2.S trial arm.

General study findings and limits: Spike-specific responses of CD8+ and CD4+ T cells were reported to display substantial breadth after vaccination. Total T cell responses were possibly underestimated by TCR breadth and depth analyses.

Regarding treatment: 15 to 20 received Ad26.COV2.S at low or high dose, single or two shots; several received placebo; per-sample allocation not given. Collection of samples fell on day 63 after the first vaccine or placebo injection. TCRdb keeps only in-frame clones here, not all; method: immunoSEQ multiplex PCR. The sample lists about 480,000 clones, about 83% seen once, with around 13% in the top ten. This chain connects TRBV19 to TRBJ1-2. Source: peripheral blood, taken in a trial of Ad26.COV2.S vaccine versus placebo. The sequence was obtained from a person between 18 and 59 years old who received the Ad26.COV2.S COVID-19 vaccine or a placebo. The CDR3 region is CASSFGAGYTF.